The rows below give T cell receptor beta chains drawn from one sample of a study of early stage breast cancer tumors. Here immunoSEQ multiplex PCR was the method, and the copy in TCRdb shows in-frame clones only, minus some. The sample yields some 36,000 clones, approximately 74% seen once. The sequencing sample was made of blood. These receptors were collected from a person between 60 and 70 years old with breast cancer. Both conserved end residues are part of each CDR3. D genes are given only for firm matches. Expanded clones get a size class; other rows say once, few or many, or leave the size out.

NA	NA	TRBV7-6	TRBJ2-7	CASSLGSGTYEQYF	TGTGCCAGCAGCTTAGGGTCAGGCACCTACGAGCAGTACTTC
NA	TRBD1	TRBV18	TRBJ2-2	CASSQSSRQGLGNTGELFF	TGTGCCAGCTCACAGTCCTCGAGACAGGGTCTCGGTAACACCGGGGAGCTGTTTTTT
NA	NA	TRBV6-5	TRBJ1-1	CASSSGVGRAEAFF	TGTGCCAGCAGTTCGGGGGTCGGTAGGGCTGAAGCTTTCTTT
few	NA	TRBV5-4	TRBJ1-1	CASLLNGTAFF	TGTGCCAGCCTCCTGAATGGGACAGCTTTCTTT
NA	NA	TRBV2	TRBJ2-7	CASRWEGGANSYEQYF	TGTGCCAGCAGGTGGGAGGGGGGCGCAAACTCCTACGAGCAGTACTTC
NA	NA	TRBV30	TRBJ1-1	CAWRRGAFF	TGTGCCTGGCGGAGGGGAGCTTTCTTT
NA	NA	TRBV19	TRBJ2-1	CASSIERHNEQFF	TGTGCCAGTAGTATAGAAAGGCACAATGAGCAGTTCTTC
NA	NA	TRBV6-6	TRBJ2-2	CASSYSRELFF	TGTGCCAGCAGTTACTCCCGCGAGCTGTTTTTT
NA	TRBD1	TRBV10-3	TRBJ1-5	CAISGTGSSNQPQHF	TGTGCCATCAGTGGGACAGGCTCCTCTAATCAGCCCCAGCATTTT
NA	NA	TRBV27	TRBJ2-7	CASSMSGLAVSEQYF	TGTGCCAGCAGTATGTCGGGACTGGCCGTAAGCGAGCAGTACTTC
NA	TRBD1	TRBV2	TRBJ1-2	CASRGGQATYGYTF	TGTGCCAGCAGGGGCGGACAGGCGACCTATGGCTACACCTTC
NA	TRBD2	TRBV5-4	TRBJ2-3	CASSSKRDFTDTQYF	TGTGCCAGCAGCTCAAAGCGGGACTTCACAGATACGCAGTATTTT
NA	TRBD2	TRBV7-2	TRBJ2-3	CASSFGGGPADTQYF	TGTGCCAGCAGCTTCGGGGGAGGGCCAGCAGATACGCAGTATTTT
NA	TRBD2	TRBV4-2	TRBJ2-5	CASSQAGLAGETQYF	TGTGCCAGCAGCCAAGCCGGACTAGCGGGAGAGACCCAGTACTTC
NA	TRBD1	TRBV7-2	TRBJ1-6	CASSRFGQGTSPLHF	TGTGCCAGCAGCCGTTTCGGACAGGGAACTTCACCCCTCCACTTT
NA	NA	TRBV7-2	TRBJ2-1	CASSGRNNNEQFF	TGTGCCAGCAGCGGACGGAATAACAATGAGCAGTTCTTC
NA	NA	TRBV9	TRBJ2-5	CASSVGARQLQETQYF	TGTGCCAGCAGCGTAGGTGCACGGCAGCTTCAAGAGACCCAGTACTTC